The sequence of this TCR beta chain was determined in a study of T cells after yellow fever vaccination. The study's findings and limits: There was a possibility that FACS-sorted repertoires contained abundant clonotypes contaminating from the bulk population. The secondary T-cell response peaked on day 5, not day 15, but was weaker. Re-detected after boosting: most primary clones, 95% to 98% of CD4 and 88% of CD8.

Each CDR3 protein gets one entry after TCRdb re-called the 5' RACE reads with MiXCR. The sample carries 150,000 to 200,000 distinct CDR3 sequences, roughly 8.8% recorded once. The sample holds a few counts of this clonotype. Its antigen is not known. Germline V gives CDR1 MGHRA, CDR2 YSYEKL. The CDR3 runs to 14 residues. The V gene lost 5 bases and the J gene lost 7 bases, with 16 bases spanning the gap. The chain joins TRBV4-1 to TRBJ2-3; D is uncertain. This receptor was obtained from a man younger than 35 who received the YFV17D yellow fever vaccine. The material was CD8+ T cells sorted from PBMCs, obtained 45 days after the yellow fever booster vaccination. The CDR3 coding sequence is TGCGCCAGCAGCTACCCTGACTTGTCGAATACGCAGTATTTT. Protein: CASSYPDLSNTQYF.